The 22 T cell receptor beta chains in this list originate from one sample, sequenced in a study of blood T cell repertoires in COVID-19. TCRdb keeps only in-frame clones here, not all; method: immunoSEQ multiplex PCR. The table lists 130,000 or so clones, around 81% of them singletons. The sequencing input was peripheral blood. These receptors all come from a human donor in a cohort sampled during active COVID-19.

CDR3 sequence: CASSQVASSTDTQYF. CDR3 DNA sequence: TGTGCCAGCAGCCAAGTAGCGTCTAGCACAGATACGCAGTATTTT. This chain joins TRBV7-6 and TRBJ2-3; tentative D call: TRBD2 (5 bases). This CDR3 contains 15 residues. Germline loops: CDR1 SGHVS, CDR2 FNYEAQ. Trimming shortened V by 5 bases and J by 0 bases, and 12 bases separated the two germline ends.

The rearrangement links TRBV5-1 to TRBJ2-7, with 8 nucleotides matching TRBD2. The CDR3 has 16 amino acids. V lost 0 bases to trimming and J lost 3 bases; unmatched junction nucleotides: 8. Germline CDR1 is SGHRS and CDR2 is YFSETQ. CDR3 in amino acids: CASSLGVVTSGYEQYF. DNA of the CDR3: TGCGCCAGCAGCTTGGGGGTAGTAACTAGCGGCTACGAGCAGTACTTC.

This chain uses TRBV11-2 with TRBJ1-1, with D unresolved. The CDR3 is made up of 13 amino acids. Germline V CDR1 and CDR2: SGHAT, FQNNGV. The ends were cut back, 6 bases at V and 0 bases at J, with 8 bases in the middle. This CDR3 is CASRSVVNTEAFF. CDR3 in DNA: TGTGCCAGCAGATCGGTTGTGAACACTGAAGCTTTCTTT.

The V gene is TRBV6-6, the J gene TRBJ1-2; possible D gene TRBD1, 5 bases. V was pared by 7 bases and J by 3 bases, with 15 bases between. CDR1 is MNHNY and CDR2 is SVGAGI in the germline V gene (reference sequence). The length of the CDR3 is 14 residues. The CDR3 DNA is TGTGCCAGCACCAACCCCCGGGGGGACTATGGCTACACCTTC. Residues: CASTNPRGDYGYTF.

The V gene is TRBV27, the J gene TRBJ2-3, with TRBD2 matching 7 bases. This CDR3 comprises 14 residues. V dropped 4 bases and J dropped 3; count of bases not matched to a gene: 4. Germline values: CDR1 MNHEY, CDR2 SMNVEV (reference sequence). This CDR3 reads CASSSSGVTDTQYF. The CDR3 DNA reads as TGTGCCAGCAGTTCTAGCGGAGTAACAGATACGCAGTATTTT.

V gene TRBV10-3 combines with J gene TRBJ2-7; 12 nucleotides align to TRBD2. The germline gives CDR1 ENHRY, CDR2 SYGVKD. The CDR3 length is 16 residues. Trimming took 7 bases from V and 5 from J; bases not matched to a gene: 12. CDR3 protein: CAITRGRTSGKDEQYF. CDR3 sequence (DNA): TGTGCCATCACCCGAGGTCGGACTAGCGGGAAAGACGAGCAGTACTTC.

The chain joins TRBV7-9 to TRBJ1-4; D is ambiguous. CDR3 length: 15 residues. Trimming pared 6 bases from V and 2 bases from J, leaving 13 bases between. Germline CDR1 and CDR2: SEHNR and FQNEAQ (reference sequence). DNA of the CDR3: TGTGCCAGCAGATTAACGGGGTCCACTAATGAAAAACTGTTTTTT. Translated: CASRLTGSTNEKLFF.

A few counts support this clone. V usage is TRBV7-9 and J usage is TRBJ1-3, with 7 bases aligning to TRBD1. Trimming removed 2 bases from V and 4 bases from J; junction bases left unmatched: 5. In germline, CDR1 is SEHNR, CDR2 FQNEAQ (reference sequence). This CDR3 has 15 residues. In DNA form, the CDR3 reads TGTGCCAGCAGCTTAAGACAGGGTGGAGGAAACACCATATATTTT. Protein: CASSLRQGGGNTIYF.

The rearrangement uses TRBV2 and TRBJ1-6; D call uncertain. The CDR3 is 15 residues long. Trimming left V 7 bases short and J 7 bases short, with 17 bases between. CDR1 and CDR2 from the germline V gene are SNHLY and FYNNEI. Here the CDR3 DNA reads TGTGCCAGCACCATGACTCTTGGATCAAATTCACCCCTCCACTTT. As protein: CASTMTLGSNSPLHF.

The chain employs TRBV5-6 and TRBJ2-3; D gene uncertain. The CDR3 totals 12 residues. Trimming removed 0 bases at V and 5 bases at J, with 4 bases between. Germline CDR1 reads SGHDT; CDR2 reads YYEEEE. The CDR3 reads CASSLVRDTQYF. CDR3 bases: TGTGCCAGCAGCTTGGTTAGAGATACGCAGTATTTT.

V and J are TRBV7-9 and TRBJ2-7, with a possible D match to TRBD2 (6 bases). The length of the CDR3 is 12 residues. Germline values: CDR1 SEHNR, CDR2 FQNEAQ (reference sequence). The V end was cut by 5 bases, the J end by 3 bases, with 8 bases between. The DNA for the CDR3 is TGTGCCAGCAGCAACGGGGGCTACGAGCAGTACTTC. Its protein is CASSNGGYEQYF.

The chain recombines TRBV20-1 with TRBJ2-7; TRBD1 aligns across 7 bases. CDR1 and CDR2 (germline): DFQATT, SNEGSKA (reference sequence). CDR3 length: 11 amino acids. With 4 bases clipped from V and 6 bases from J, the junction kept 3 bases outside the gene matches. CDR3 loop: CSAIDRVEQYF. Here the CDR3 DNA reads TGCAGTGCTATAGACAGGGTCGAGCAGTACTTC.

This CDR3 reads CASSSTHRLNEKLFF. CDR3 nucleotides: TGTGCCAGTAGTTCAACCCACCGACTGAATGAAAAACTGTTTTTT. The chain carries TRBV19 and TRBJ1-4; D is unclear. Germline V gene lookup returns CDR1 LNHDA and CDR2 SQIVND (reference sequence). Trimming took off 5 bases at V and 5 bases at J, with 15 bases between the two ends. The CDR3 covers 15 residues.

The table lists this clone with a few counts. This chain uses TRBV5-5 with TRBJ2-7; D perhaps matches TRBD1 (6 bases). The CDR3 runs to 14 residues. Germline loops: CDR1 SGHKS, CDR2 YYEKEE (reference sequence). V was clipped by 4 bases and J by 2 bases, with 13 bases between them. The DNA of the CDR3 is TGTGCCAGCAGCGTGAACAGGGTCGCCTACGAGCAGTACTTC. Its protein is CASSVNRVAYEQYF.

CDR3 protein: CASSLAQTYGYTF. For the CDR3, the DNA is TGTGCCAGCAGTTTAGCACAGACCTATGGCTACACCTTC. The rearrangement links TRBV28 to TRBJ1-2; D uncertain. This CDR3 is built from 13 residues. The V end lost 2 bases, the J end lost 4 bases, and 8 bases lay between the germline ends. Per germline, CDR1 MDHEN and CDR2 SYDVKM.

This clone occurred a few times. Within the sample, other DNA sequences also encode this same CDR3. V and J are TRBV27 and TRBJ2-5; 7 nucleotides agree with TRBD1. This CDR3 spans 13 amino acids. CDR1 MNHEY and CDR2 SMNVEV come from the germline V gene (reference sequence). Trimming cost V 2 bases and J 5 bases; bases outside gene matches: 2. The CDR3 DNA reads TGTGCCAGCAGTTTAAGAGGGGGCGAGACCCAGTACTTC. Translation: CASSLRGGETQYF.

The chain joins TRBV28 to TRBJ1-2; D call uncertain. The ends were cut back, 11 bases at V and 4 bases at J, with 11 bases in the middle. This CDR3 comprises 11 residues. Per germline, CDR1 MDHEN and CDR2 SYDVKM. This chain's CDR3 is CAGGSVYGYTF. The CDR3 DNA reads TGTGCCGGAGGGTCAGTCTATGGCTACACCTTC.

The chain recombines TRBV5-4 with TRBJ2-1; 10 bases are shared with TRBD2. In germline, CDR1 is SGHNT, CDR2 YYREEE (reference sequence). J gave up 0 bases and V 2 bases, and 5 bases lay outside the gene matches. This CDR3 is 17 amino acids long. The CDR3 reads CASSFASGGSSYNEQFF. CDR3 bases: TGTGCCAGCAGCTTCGCTAGCGGGGGTAGCTCCTACAATGAGCAGTTCTTC.

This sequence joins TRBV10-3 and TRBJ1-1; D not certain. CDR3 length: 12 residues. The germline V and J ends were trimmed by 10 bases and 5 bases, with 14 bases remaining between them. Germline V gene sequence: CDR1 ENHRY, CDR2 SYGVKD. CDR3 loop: CATGDRRTEAFF. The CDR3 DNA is TGTGCCACCGGTGATCGGAGGACTGAAGCTTTCTTT.

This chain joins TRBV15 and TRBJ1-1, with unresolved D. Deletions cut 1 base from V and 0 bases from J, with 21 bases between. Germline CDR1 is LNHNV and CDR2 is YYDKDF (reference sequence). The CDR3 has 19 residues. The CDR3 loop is CATSRGFDIQRAMNTEAFF. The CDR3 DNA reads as TGTGCCACCAGCAGAGGTTTTGACATTCAGCGGGCCATGAACACTGAAGCTTTCTTT. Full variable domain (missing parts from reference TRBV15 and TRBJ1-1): DAMVIQNPRYQVTQFGKPVTLSCSQTLNHNVMYWYQQKSSQAPKLLFHYYDKDFNNEADTPDNFQSRRPNTSFCFLDIRSPGLGDTAMYLCATSRGFDIQRAMNTEAFFGQGTRLTVV.

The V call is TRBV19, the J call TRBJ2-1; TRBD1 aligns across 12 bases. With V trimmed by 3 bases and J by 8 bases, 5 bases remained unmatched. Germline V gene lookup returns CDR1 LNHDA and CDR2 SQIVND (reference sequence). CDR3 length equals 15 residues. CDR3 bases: TGTGCCAGTAGTATGGGACAGGGGGCAAGATATGAGCAGTTCTTC. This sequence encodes CASSMGQGARYEQFF.

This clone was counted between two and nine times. The chain's CDR3 is CASSFRGRNYGYTF. The CDR3 region has the DNA TGTGCCAGCAGCTTCAGGGGGCGTAACTATGGCTACACCTTC. The chain employs TRBV5-4 and TRBJ1-2; 8 positions agree with TRBD1. Germline V gene sequence: CDR1 SGHNT, CDR2 YYREEE (reference sequence). V lost 2 bases and J lost 1; bases outside the gene matches: 1. This CDR3 is built from 14 residues.